This T cell receptor beta chain was documented in a study of identical twins. A universal primer site was created by template switching, with the cDNA bearing unique molecular identifiers. TCRdb reanalysed the 5' RACE reads using MiXCR and keeps one entry per CDR3 protein. The table records 540,000 or so distinct CDR3 sequences, 20% to 25% of them present only once. There are 13 residues in the CDR3. Trimming removed 4 bases from V and 5 bases from J, with 11 bases in between. Germline CDR1 is SGHRS and CDR2 is YFSETQ. The table lists this clonotype with a few counts. As yet, its antigen is unknown. Findings and caveats of the study: Abundant beta clonotypes from cord blood bore fewer insertions; memory repertoires lacked this pattern. Partial confounding of zero-insertion analyses by invariant MAIT and iNKT cells was possible.

The same specimen was also included in a second study, on yellow fever vaccine responses in identical twins.

The chain recombines TRBV5-1 with TRBJ2-3, with D possibly TRBD2 on 6 matching bases. The sequenced sample was CD4+ T cells sorted from blood. This TCR was recovered from a woman younger than 35 in good health. The CDR3 sequence: CASSTRDLDTQYF. Here the CDR3 DNA reads TGCGCCAGCAGCACCCGGGACTTAGATACGCAGTATTTT.